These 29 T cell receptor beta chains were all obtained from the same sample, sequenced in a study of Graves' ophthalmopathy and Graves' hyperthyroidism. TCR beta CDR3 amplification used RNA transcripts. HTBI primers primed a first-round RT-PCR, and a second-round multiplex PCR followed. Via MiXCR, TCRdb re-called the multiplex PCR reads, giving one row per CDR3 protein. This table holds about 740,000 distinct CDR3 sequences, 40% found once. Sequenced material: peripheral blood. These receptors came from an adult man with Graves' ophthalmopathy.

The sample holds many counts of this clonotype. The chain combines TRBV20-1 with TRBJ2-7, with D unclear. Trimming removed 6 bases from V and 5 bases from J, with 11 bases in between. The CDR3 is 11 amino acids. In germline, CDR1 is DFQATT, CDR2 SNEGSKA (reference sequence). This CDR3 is CSAPDMDEQYF. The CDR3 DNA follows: TGCAGTGCCCCCGACATGGACGAGCAGTACTTC.

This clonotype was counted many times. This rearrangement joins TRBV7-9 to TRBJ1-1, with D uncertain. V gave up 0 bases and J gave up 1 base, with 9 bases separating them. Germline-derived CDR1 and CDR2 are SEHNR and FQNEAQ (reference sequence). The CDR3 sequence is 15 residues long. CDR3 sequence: CASSLASTPNTEAFF. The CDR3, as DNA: TGTGCCAGCAGCTTAGCTTCGACACCGAACACTGAAGCTTTCTTT. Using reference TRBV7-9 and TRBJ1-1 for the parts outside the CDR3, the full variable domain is DTGVSQNPRHKITKRGQNVTFRCDPISEHNRLYWYRQTLGQGPEFLTYFQNEAQLEKSRLLSDRFSAERPKGSFSTLEIQRTEQGDSAMYLCASSLASTPNTEAFFGQGTRLTVV.

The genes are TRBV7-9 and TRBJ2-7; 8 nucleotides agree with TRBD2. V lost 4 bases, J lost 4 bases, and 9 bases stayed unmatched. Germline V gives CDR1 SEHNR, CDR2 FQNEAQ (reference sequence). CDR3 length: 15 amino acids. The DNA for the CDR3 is TGTGCCAGCAGCTCCTATAGCGGGAAGGTATACGAGCAGTACTTC. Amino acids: CASSSYSGKVYEQYF. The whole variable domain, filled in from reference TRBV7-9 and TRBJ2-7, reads DTGVSQNPRHKITKRGQNVTFRCDPISEHNRLYWYRQTLGQGPEFLTYFQNEAQLEKSRLLSDRFSAERPKGSFSTLEIQRTEQGDSAMYLCASSSYSGKVYEQYFGPGTRLTVT.

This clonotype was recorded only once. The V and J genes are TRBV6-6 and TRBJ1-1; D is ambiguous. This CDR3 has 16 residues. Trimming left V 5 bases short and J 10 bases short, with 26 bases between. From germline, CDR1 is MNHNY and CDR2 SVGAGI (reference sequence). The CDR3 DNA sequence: TGTGCCAGCAGTGAAGCCCCTTCGGGTCGGGCCCCTGGAGCTTTCTTT. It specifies CASSEAPSGRAPGAFF.

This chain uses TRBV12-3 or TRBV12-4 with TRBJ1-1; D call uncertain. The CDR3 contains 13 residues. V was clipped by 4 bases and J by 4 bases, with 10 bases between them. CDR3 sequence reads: CASSYRYFTEAFF. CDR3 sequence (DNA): TGTGCCAGCAGTTATAGGTATTTCACTGAAGCTTTCTTT.

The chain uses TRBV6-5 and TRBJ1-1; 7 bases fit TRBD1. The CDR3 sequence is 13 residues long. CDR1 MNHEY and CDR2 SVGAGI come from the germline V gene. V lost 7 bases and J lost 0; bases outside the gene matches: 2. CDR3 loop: CASNTGVNTEAFF. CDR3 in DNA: TGTGCCAGCAACACAGGGGTGAACACTGAAGCTTTCTTT.

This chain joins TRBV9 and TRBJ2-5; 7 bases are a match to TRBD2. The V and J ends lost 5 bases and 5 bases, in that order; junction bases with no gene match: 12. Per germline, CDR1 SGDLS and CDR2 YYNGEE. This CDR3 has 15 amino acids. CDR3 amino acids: CASRPRAGDSETQYF. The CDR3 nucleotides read TGTGCCAGCAGACCACGGGCGGGGGACTCGGAGACCCAGTACTTC.

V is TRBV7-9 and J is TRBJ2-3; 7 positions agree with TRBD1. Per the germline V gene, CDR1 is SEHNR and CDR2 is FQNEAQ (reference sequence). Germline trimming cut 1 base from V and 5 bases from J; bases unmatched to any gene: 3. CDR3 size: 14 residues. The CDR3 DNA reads TGTGCCAGCAGCTTAGAGGGGGCCGAAGATACGCAGTATTTT. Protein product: CASSLEGAEDTQYF.

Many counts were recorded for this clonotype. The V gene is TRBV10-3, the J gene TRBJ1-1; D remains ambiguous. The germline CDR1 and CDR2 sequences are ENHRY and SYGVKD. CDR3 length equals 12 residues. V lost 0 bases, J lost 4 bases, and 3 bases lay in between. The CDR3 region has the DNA TGTGCCATCAGTGAGTCGGGCACTGAAGCTTTCTTT. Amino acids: CAISESGTEAFF.

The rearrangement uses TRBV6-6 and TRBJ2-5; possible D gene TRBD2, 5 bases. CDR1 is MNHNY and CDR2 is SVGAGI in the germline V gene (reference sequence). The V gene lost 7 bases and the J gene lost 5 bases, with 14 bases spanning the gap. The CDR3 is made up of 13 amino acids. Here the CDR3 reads CASIPVGEETQYF. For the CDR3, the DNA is TGTGCCAGCATTCCAGTCGGGGAGGAGACCCAGTACTTC.

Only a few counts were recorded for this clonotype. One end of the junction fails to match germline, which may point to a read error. The DNA of the CDR3 is TGTGCCAGCAGTGACGGGACAGGGAGGGGTCAGCCCCAGCATTTT. It translates to CASSDGTGRGQPQHF. The V gene is TRBV24-1, the J gene TRBJ1-5, with 9 bases identical to TRBD1. The CDR3 runs to 15 residues. Per germline, CDR1 KGHDR and CDR2 SFDVKD.

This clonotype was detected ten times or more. The CDR3 bases are TGTGCCAGCAGCGCAGGAGTTTCCTACGAGCAGTACTTC. The encoded protein is CASSAGVSYEQYF. The V and J genes are TRBV7-8 and TRBJ2-7, with D hard to call. The CDR3 loop spans 13 amino acids. The V end was cut by 5 bases, the J end by 1 base, with 9 bases between. CDR1 is SGHVS and CDR2 is FQNEAQ in the germline V gene.

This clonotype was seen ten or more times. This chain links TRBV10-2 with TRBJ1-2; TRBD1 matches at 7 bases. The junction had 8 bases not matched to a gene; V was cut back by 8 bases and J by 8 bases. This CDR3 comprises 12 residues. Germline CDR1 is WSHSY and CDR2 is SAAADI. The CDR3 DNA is TGCGCCAGCTCTACAGGGGACCGAGGCTACACCTTC. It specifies CASSTGDRGYTF.

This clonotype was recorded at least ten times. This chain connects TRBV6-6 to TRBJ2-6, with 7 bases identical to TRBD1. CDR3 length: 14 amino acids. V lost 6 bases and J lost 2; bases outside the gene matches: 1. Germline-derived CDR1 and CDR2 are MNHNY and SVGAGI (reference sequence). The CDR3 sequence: CASRQGAGANVLTF. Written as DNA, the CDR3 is TGTGCCAGCAGGCAGGGGGCTGGGGCCAACGTCCTGACTTTC.

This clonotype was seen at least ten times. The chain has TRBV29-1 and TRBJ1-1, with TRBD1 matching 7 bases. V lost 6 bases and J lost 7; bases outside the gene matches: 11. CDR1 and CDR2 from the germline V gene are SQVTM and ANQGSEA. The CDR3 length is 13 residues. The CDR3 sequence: CSVVPTTGIEAFF. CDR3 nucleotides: TGCAGCGTGGTACCCACGACAGGGATTGAAGCTTTCTTT.

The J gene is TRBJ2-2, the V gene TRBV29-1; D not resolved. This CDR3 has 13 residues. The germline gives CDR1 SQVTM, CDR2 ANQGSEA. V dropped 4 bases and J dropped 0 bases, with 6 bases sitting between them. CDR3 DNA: TGCAGCGTTGTAGAGCCGAACACCGGGGAGCTGTTTTTT. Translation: CSVVEPNTGELFF.

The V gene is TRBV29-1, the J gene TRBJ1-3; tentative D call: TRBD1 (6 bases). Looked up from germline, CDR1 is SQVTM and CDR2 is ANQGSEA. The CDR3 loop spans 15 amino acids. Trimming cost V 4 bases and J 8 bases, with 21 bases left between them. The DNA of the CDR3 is TGCAGCGTTGGGCGGGGGGCAGACTATGGCTACACCATATATTTT. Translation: CSVGRGADYGYTIYF.

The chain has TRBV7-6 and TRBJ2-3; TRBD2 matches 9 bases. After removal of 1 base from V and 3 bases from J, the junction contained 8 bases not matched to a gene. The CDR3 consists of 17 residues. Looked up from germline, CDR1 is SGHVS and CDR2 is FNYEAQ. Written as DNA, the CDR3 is TGTGCCAGCAGCTTAGATCTTCTAGCGGGGCGGACAGATACGCAGTATTTT. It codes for CASSLDLLAGRTDTQYF.

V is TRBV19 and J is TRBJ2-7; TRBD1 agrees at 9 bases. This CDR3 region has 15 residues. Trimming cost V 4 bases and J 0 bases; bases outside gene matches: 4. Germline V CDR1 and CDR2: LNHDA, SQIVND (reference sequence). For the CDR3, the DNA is TGTGCCAGTAGTAGAGGACAGGGGTCCTCCTACGAGCAGTACTTC. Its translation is CASSRGQGSSYEQYF.

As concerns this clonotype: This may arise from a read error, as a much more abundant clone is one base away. The CDR3 DNA is TGTGCCAGCAGTCCGGAGGACAGGGACGCCTATGGCTACACCTTC. The encoded protein is CASSPEDRDAYGYTF. This chain links TRBV12-3 or TRBV12-4 with TRBJ1-2; 8 positions match TRBD1. This CDR3 has 15 residues. V dropped 5 bases and J dropped 4; count of bases not matched to a gene: 9.

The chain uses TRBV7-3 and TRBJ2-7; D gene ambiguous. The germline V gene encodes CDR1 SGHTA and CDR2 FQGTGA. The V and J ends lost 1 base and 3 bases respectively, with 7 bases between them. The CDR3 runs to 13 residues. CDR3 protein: CASSLRPGYEQYF. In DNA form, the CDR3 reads TGTGCCAGCAGCTTAAGGCCTGGCTACGAGCAGTACTTC.

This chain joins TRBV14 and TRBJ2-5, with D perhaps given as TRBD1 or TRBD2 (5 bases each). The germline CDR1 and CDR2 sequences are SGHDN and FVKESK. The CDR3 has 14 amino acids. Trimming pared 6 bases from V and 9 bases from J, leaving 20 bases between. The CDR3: CASSRDQHSEAQYF. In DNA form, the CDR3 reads TGTGCCAGCAGTAGGGACCAACACAGCGAGGCCCAGTACTTC. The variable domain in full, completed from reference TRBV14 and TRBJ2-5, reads EAGVTQFPSHSVIEKGQTVTLRCDPISGHDNLYWYRRVMGKEIKFLLHFVKESKQDESGMPNNRFLAERTGGTYSTLKVQPAELEDSGVYFCASSRDQHSEAQYFGPGTRLLVL.

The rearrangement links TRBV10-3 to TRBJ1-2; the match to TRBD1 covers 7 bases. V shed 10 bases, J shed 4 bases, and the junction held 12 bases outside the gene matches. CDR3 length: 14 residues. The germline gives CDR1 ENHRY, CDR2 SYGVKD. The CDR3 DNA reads TGTGCCAGCAGGGATCCTGCAGGGGGCTATGGCTACACCTTC. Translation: CASRDPAGGYGYTF.

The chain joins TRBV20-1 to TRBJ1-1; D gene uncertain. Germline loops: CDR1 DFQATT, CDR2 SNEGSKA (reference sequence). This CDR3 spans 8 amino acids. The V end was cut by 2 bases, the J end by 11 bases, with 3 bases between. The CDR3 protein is CSARPAFF. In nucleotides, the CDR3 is TGCAGTGCTAGACCCGCTTTCTTT.

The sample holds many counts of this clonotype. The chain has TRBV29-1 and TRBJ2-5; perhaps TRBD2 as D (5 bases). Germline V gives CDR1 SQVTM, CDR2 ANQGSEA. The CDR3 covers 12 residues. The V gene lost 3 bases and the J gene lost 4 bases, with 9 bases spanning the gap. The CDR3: CSVDSRGETQYF. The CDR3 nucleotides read TGCAGCGTTGATTCACGGGGAGAGACCCAGTACTTC.

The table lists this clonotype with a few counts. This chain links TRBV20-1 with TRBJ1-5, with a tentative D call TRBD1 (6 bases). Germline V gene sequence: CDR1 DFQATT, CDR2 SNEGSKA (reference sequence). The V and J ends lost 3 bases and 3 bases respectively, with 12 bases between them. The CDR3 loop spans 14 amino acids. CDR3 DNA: TGCAGTGCTAGCAGGACAGAGCTCAATCAGCCCCAGCATTTT. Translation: CSASRTELNQPQHF.

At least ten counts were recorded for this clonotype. The CDR3 spells CASSDRGYDGYTF. Written as DNA, the CDR3 is TGTGCCAGCAGCGACAGGGGATACGACGGCTACACCTTC. The chain combines TRBV2 with TRBJ1-2; TRBD1 matches 8 bases. J was trimmed by 8 bases and V by 6 bases; bases with no gene match: 8. Germline lookup yields CDR1 SNHLY and CDR2 FYNNEI. The CDR3 loop spans 13 amino acids.

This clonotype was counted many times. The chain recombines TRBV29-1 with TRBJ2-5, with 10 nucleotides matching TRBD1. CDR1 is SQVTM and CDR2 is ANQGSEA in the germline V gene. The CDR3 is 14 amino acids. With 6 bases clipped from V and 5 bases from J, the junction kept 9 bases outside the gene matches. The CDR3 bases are TGCAGCGTCTATAGGACAGGGGGAAGGGAGACCCAGTACTTC. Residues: CSVYRTGGRETQYF.

The CDR3 spells CASSFSFESPQHF. The CDR3 bases are TGTGCCAGCAGCTTTAGTTTTGAATCGCCCCAGCATTTT. The chain links TRBV7-9 to TRBJ1-5; D gene ambiguous. Trimming cost V 3 bases and J 9 bases, with 12 bases left between them. The CDR3 has 13 amino acids. From germline, CDR1 is SEHNR and CDR2 FQNEAQ (reference sequence).